Sequencing of this T cell receptor (beta chain) was carried out in a study of radiation and T cells in renal cell carcinoma. TCRdb's table, derived via immunoSEQ multiplex PCR, lists solely in-frame clones and lacks some. Of tens of thousands of clones listed, 78% are singletons. As to this clone: As yet, its antigen is unknown.

Time point described: baseline pretreatment blood. Treatment described: 15 Gy SBRT to primary tumor, nephrectomy 4 weeks later. Blood was sampled at baseline, 2 weeks and 4 weeks after SBRT. The patient's renal cell carcinoma had clear cell pathology. The V gene's germline CDR1 is MNHEY and CDR2 SVGAGI. This CDR3 comprises 16 residues. Deletions cut 2 bases from V and 5 bases from J, with 15 bases between. Study-wide results and limits: Baseline intratumoral clonotype presence is unknown without pretreatment biopsies. From baseline, blood top tumor clonotypes peaked at 2 weeks post-radiation.

The rearrangement joins TRBV6-5 to TRBJ2-2; tentatively, D is TRBD1 (6 bases). Sequences were derived from blood, sampled from a patient whose treatment included radiotherapy and nephrectomy. The TCR sequence derives from a man in his sixties with renal cell carcinoma. The CDR3: CASSYPGQTGTGELFF. The CDR3 DNA reads TGTGCCAGCAGTTACCCAGGGCAAACAGGGACCGGGGAGCTGTTTTTT.